The clone carrying this T cell receptor beta chain has at least ten counts. The antigen is not known. Trimming took off 3 bases at V and 0 bases at J, with 11 bases between the two ends. The germline V gene encodes CDR1 SNHLY and CDR2 FYNNEI. The CDR3 has 15 amino acids. This sample is drawn from a study of glioma-infiltrating T cells. The iRepertoire nested amplicon-rescue multiplex PCR amplified TCR alpha and beta CDR3s from RNA. TCRdb used MiXCR to reprocess the multiplex PCR reads, holding one entry per CDR3 protein. The sample lists tens of thousands of distinct CDR3 sequences; roughly 39% were seen once. General study results and limits: Tissue-blood divergence was below expectation in non-neoplastic patients, above in gliomas.

The V gene is TRBV2, the J gene TRBJ1-1, with D uncertain. This TCR derives from a human donor with low-grade glioma or glioblastoma, undergoing nonglioma brain surgery, or in good health (not recorded which). The specimen was glioma tissue, nonneoplastic brain tissue, or PBMCs (not recorded which). The CDR3 DNA sequence: TGTGCCAGCAGTGAGAACCCGGAGATGAACACTGAAGCTTTCTTT. Protein: CASSENPEMNTEAFF.